The 23 T cell receptor beta chains given below trace back to one sample, sequenced in a study of cytomegalovirus exposure and HLA in healthy donors. PCR used 60 Vbeta primers and 13 Jbeta primers. Using immunoSEQ multiplex PCR, the repertoire was profiled, and TCRdb retains in-frame clones only, with some absent. This sample's clone table lists 70,000 to 100,000 clones. The sequencing input was PBMCs. Receptors were obtained from a man in his late teens or twenties in good health and CMV-seropositive.

The chain uses TRBV29-1 and TRBJ2-2; 7 bases match TRBD1. The germline V gene encodes CDR1 SQVTM and CDR2 ANQGSEA. CDR3 length: 14 amino acids. With 6 bases clipped from V and 5 bases from J, the junction kept 9 bases outside the gene matches. Written as DNA, the CDR3 is TGCAGCGTCCGATGGCAGGGGGAAACCGGGGAGCTGTTTTTT. Translating gives CSVRWQGETGELFF.

This chain uses TRBV4-2 with TRBJ2-7; TRBD2 agrees at 7 bases. The CDR3 has 16 residues. The V segment lost 3 bases and the J segment 0 bases; nucleotides outside the gene matches: 8. The germline gives CDR1 LGHNA, CDR2 YNFKEQ. CDR3 protein: CASSHQWGGNSYEQYF. In DNA form, the CDR3 reads TGTGCCAGCAGCCATCAATGGGGGGGGAACTCCTACGAGCAGTACTTC.

The chain employs TRBV5-1 and TRBJ1-6, with 7 bases aligning to TRBD1. The V gene end was trimmed by 4 bases and the J gene end by 4 bases; junction bases not matched to a gene: 8. Germline assignment: CDR1 SGHRS and CDR2 YFSETQ. The CDR3 contains 16 residues. CDR3 bases: TGCGCCAGCAGCGTAAACAGGGGTACATATAATTCACCCCTCCACTTT. It translates to CASSVNRGTYNSPLHF.

The chain carries TRBV29-1 and TRBJ1-5; a possible D gene is TRBD1 (5 bases). Trimming removed 6 bases at V and 2 bases at J, with 11 bases between. The germline V gene has CDR1 SQVTM and CDR2 ANQGSEA. The CDR3 extends over 13 amino acids. The DNA of the CDR3 is TGCAGCGTCGGGGGGGAACGCAATCAGCCCCAGCATTTT. Its translation: CSVGGERNQPQHF.

This chain joins TRBV5-1 and TRBJ2-5; D remains unclear. Per germline, CDR1 SGHRS and CDR2 YFSETQ. Trimming cost V 0 bases and J 1 base, with 7 bases left between them. The CDR3 spans 14 residues. The CDR3 loop reads CASSLDISQETQYF. CDR3 coding DNA: TGCGCCAGCAGCTTGGATATCTCCCAAGAGACCCAGTACTTC.

CDR3 sequence reads: CASSLEIAGGDEQYF. CDR3 sequence (DNA): TGTGCCAGCAGCTTAGAGATAGCGGGAGGTGACGAGCAGTACTTC. The V and J genes are TRBV11-1 and TRBJ2-7; 10 bases line up with TRBD2. Germline loops: CDR1 SGHAT, CDR2 FQDESV (reference sequence). The junction had 5 bases not matched to a gene; V was cut back by 1 base and J by 5 bases. This CDR3 is built from 15 residues.

V is TRBV28 and J is TRBJ1-2; D gene ambiguous. Germline-derived CDR1 and CDR2 are MDHEN and SYDVKM. This CDR3 comprises 13 residues. V was cut by 5 bases and J by 8 bases, with 15 bases left in between. CDR3 sequence reads: CASSPLRFEGYTF. CDR3 DNA sequence: TGTGCCAGCAGTCCCCTGCGTTTCGAGGGCTACACCTTC.

This chain uses TRBV5-1 with TRBJ2-7, with no clear D. The CDR3 runs 16 residues. Germline values: CDR1 SGHRS, CDR2 YFSETQ. V was clipped by 2 bases and J by 1 base, with 16 bases between them. CDR3 amino acids: CASSFIGVANSYEQYF. DNA of the CDR3: TGCGCCAGCAGCTTCATAGGAGTCGCAAATTCCTACGAGCAGTACTTC.

The V and J genes are TRBV5-1 and TRBJ1-4; 8 nucleotides align to TRBD1. The V gene end was trimmed by 2 bases and the J gene end by 6 bases; junction bases not matched to a gene: 6. This CDR3 comprises 15 residues. Germline V CDR1 and CDR2: SGHRS, YFSETQ. CDR3 in DNA: TGCGCCAGCAGCTTCTCGGGACAGGAGGATGAAAAACTGTTTTTT. Translating it yields CASSFSGQEDEKLFF.

CDR3 nucleotides: TGTGCCAGCAGCCCGGGACAGGGGGCCTACGAGCAGTACTTC. Translating gives CASSPGQGAYEQYF. This chain uses TRBV6-5 with TRBJ2-7; 11 bases map to TRBD1. This CDR3 region has 14 residues. Trimming removed 6 bases from V and 2 bases from J; junction bases left unmatched: 3. CDR1 is MNHEY, CDR2 SVGAGI, per germline.

J is TRBJ2-7 and V is TRBV9, with TRBD2 as a possible D gene (5 bases). Trimming stripped 6 bases from V and 0 bases from J, with 13 bases between. The CDR3 is 14 amino acids. Germline CDR1 is SGDLS and CDR2 is YYNGEE. CDR3 DNA: TGTGCCAGCACCTCGGGTGGGAGCTCCTACGAGCAGTACTTC. Residues: CASTSGGSSYEQYF.

This chain links TRBV2 with TRBJ2-3; D unresolved. V lost 4 bases and J 6 bases, leaving 8 bases between the germline ends. Germline CDR1 reads SNHLY; CDR2 reads FYNNEI. The CDR3 totals 12 residues. CDR3 in DNA: TGTGCCAGCAGTGGGTACGGGGATACGCAGTATTTT. Translation: CASSGYGDTQYF.

Written as DNA, the CDR3 is TGTGCCAGCAGCTCCCGGGTCTCCTACAATGAGCAGTTCTTC. It encodes CASSSRVSYNEQFF. The chain joins TRBV7-9 to TRBJ2-1; D gene uncertain. V was pared by 4 bases and J by 0 bases, with 7 bases between. CDR3 length: 14 residues. From germline, CDR1 is SEHNR and CDR2 FQNEAQ (reference sequence).

The V call is TRBV7-2, the J call TRBJ2-7, with 7 bases matching TRBD2. CDR1 and CDR2 (germline): SGHTA, FQGNSA. V gave up 1 base and J gave up 6 bases; unmatched junction bases: 6. CDR3 length: 14 amino acids. The CDR3 bases are TGTGCCAGCAGCTTAGTAAGTGGGGGGGGCGAGCAGTACTTC. It yields the protein CASSLVSGGGEQYF.

This chain links TRBV25-1 with TRBJ2-2, with D maybe TRBD1 (5 bases). V shed 6 bases and J shed 3 bases, with 11 bases lying between them. Germline loops: CDR1 MGHDK, CDR2 SYGVNS. There are 14 residues in the CDR3. The CDR3 loop is CASSHPTDTGELFF. CDR3 bases: TGTGCCAGCAGCCACCCGACAGACACCGGGGAGCTGTTTTTT.

The rearrangement uses TRBV13 and TRBJ1-1; unclear D gene. CDR1 and CDR2 from the germline V gene are PRHDT and FYEKMQ (reference sequence). This CDR3 region has 14 residues. V was trimmed by 7 bases and J by 4 bases, leaving 16 bases between them. The DNA of the CDR3 is TGTGCCAGCACTCCTGCGAGTCGGGGCACTGAAGCTTTCTTT. Translating gives CASTPASRGTEAFF.

The chain combines TRBV30 with TRBJ2-1, with 11 bases lining up with TRBD2. The ends lost 0 bases at V and 9 bases at J; junction bases unmatched: 4. This CDR3 is 14 amino acids long. Germline CDR1 GTSNPN, CDR2 SVGIG (reference sequence). The CDR3 sequence: CAWSVPSGGSEQFF. The CDR3 nucleotides read TGTGCCTGGAGTGTACCTAGCGGGGGGAGTGAGCAGTTCTTC.

J is TRBJ2-5 and V is TRBV7-6; 9 bases line up with TRBD2. The germline V gene has CDR1 SGHVS and CDR2 FNYEAQ. Unmatched junction bases numbered 4, after V lost 0 bases and J lost 5 bases. CDR3 length: 15 residues. This CDR3 reads CASSLASGGEETQYF. For the CDR3, the DNA is TGTGCCAGCAGCTTAGCTAGCGGGGGCGAGGAGACCCAGTACTTC.

The chain uses TRBV7-6 and TRBJ2-7; possibly TRBD1 for D (6 bases). Germline loops: CDR1 SGHVS, CDR2 FNYEAQ. There are 13 residues in the CDR3. Trimming removed 5 bases at V and 7 bases at J, with 15 bases between. CDR3 in DNA: TGTGCCAGCAGCCGGGTTTACCAGGGGGAGCAGTACTTC. Translation: CASSRVYQGEQYF.

Regarding this clone: Within the sample, other DNA sequences also encode this same CDR3. V gene TRBV6-5 combines with J gene TRBJ1-2, with D possibly matching TRBD1 (6 bases). V was trimmed by 6 bases and J by 4 bases, leaving 12 bases between them. Germline values: CDR1 MNHEY, CDR2 SVGAGI. The CDR3 totals 13 residues. This CDR3 is CASRLTGSYGYTF. CDR3 sequence (DNA): TGTGCCAGCAGGCTGACAGGATCCTATGGCTACACCTTC.

The V gene is TRBV11-3, the J gene TRBJ2-5; perhaps TRBD2 as D (6 bases). The V and J ends lost 5 bases and 5 bases respectively, with 12 bases between them. Germline lookup yields CDR1 SGHNT and CDR2 YENEEA. This CDR3 comprises 13 residues. DNA of the CDR3: TGTGCCAGCAGCCCGAACAGCGGGGAGACCCAGTACTTC. This gives the protein CASSPNSGETQYF.

The chain links TRBV28 to TRBJ2-4; 8 positions agree with TRBD1. There are 20 residues in the CDR3. Germline V lookup: CDR1 MDHEN, CDR2 SYDVKM. The J segment lost 0 bases and the V segment lost 3 bases, leaving 16 bases of the junction unmatched. CDR3 residues: CASSLWLARGRGVAKNIQYF. In DNA form, the CDR3 reads TGTGCCAGCAGTTTGTGGTTAGCCAGGGGGCGCGGGGTAGCCAAAAACATTCAGTACTTC.

The J gene is TRBJ1-5, the V gene TRBV15; D gene ambiguous. Germline V gene data show CDR1 as LNHNV and CDR2 as YYDKDF (reference sequence). Between the trimmed V and J ends, which lost 5 bases and 6 bases, there was a span of 8 bases. The CDR3 runs 12 residues. CDR3 residues: CATSLGFQPQHF. CDR3 nucleotide sequence: TGTGCCACCAGCCTGGGCTTTCAGCCCCAGCATTTT.